This section outlines one TCR beta chain sequence together with its context. Noted time point: blood 2 weeks post-SBRT. As to treatment: 15 Gy SBRT to primary tumor, nephrectomy 4 weeks later. From germline, CDR1 is SGHTA and CDR2 FQGNSA. Trimming removed 5 bases from V and 5 bases from J; junction bases left unmatched: 7. The CDR3 totals 14 residues. The data are from a study of radiation and T cells in renal cell carcinoma. Only in-frame clones appear in the TCRdb table, and some are missing; sequencing was by immunoSEQ multiplex PCR. The sample holds tens of thousands of clones; about 85% are singletons and the top ten take approximately 31%.

This TCR came from a man in his sixties with renal cell carcinoma. Specimen: blood, collected from a patient whose treatment included radiotherapy and nephrectomy. This chain joins TRBV7-2 and TRBJ2-7; 9 bases align to TRBD1. In nucleotides, the CDR3 is TGTGCCAGCAGCCTTAGACAGGGGGGCGACGAGCAGTACTTC. Translating it yields CASSLRQGGDEQYF.